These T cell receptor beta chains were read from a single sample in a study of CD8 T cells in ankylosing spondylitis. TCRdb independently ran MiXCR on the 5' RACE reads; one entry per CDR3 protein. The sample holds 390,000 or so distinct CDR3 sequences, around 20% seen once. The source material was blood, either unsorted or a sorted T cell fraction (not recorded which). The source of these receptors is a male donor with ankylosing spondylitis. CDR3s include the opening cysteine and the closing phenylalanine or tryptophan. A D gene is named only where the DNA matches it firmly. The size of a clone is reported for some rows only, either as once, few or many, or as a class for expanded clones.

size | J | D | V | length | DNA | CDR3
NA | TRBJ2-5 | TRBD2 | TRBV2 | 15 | TGTGCCAGCAGTGAGGCTAGCGGGAGTTTTGAGACCCAGTACTTC | CASSEASGSFETQYF
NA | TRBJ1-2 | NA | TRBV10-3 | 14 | TGTGCCATCAGTGAGTCCGGATTGGGCGATGGCTACACCTTC | CAISESGLGDGYTF
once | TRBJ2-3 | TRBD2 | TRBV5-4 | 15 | TGTGCCAGCAGCTTCGTGCGGGAGAACACAGATACGCAGTATTTT | CASSFVRENTDTQYF
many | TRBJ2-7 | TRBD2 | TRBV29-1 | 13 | TGCAGCGTTGGGACTAGCGGAGCCTACGAGCAGTACTTC | CSVGTSGAYEQYF
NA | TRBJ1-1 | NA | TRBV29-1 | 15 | TGCAGCGCCACCACCAGCGGGGGAACGGGGGCTGAAGCTTTCTTT | CSATTSGGTGAEAFF
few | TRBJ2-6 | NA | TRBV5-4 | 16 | TGTGCCAGCAGCGAATCTTCCGTCATTGGGGCCAACGTCCTGACTTTC | CASSESSVIGANVLTF
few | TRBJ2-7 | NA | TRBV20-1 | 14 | TGCAGTGCTCCCGACCACTCGAGCTCCTACGAGCAGTACTTC | CSAPDHSSSYEQYF
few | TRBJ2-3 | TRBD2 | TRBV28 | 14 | TGTGCCAGCAGTTTGCGGCGGGAGCCAGATACGCAGTATTTT | CASSLRREPDTQYF
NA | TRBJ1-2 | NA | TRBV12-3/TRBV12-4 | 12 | TGTGCCAGCAGCGGGTCACGACATGGCTACACCTTC | CASSGSRHGYTF
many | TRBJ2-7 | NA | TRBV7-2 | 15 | TGTGCCAGCAGCCCTAGTCGGCAGACAATTTACGAGCAGTACTTC | CASSPSRQTIYEQYF
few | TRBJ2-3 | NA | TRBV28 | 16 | TGTGCCAGCAGTTTATGGGACAGAATAGGGGCAGATACGCAGTATTTT | CASSLWDRIGADTQYF
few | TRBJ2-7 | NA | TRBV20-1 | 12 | TGCAGTGCTGAGAGAGCGGGCTACGAGCAGTACTTC | CSAERAGYEQYF
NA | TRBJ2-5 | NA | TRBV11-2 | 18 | TGTGCCAGCAGCTCACTAGTGGGTTCTGTGGGCTTCTCCGAGACCCAGTACTTC | CASSSLVGSVGFSETQYF
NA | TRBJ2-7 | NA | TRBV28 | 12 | TGTGCCAGCAGTCCCCCTGGGGACGAGCAGTACTTC | CASSPPGDEQYF
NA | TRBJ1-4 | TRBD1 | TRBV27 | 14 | TGTGCCAGCAGAGCGACAGGGAATAATGAAAAACTGTTTTTT | CASRATGNNEKLFF
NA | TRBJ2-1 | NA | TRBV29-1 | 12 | TGCAGCGTTGACCCGACGGGCCTGGGGCAGTTCTTC | CSVDPTGLGQFF
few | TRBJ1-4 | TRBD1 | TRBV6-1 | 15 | TGTGCCAGCAGTGAAGGGGGACAGGGCGGTGAAAAACTGTTTTTT | CASSEGGQGGEKLFF
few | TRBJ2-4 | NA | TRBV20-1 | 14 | TGCAGTGCTAGCCTGGACAACAGAGGGGACATTCAGTACTTC | CSASLDNRGDIQYF
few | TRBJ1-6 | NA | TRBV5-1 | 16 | TGCGCCAGCAGCTTGAGCGGACAGAGGTATAATTCACCCCTCCACTTT | CASSLSGQRYNSPLHF
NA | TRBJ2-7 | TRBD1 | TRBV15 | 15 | TGTGCCACCAGCAGAAGGGGACAGGGTGTTCTCGAGCAGTACTTC | CATSRRGQGVLEQYF
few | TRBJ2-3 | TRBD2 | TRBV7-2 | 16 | TGTGCCAGCAGCTCCCGGCTAGCGGGAATCGTAGATACGCAGTATTTT | CASSSRLAGIVDTQYF
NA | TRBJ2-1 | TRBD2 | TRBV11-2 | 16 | TGTGCCAGCAGCACCGGGGAGGGGTACGGCATTAATGAGCAGTTCTTC | CASSTGEGYGINEQFF
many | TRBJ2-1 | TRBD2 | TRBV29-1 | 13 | TGCAGCGTGGACACTAGCGGGAGGGCCGTACAGTTCTTC | CSVDTSGRAVQFF
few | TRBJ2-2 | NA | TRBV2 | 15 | TGTGCCAGCAGTGATAGGGCACAGTATTCCGGGGAGCTGTTTTTT | CASSDRAQYSGELFF
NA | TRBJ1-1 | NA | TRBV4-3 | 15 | TGCGCCAGCAGCCAAAGGCAGGGTAGGGACACTGAAGCTTTCTTT | CASSQRQGRDTEAFF
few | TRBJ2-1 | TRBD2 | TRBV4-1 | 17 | TGCGCCAGCAGCCAAGGAGCTAGCGGGAGGATTAAGAATGAGCAGTTCTTC | CASSQGASGRIKNEQFF
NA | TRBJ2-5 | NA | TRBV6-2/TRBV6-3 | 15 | TGTGCCAGCAGTTCCCCCGGGGACTCACCGGGGACCCAGTACTTC | CASSSPGDSPGTQYF
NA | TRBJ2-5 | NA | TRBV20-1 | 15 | TGCAGTGCTAGAGATCCACGGGGGCTAGGGGAGACCCAGTACTTC | CSARDPRGLGETQYF
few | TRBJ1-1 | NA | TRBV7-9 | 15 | TGTGCCAGCAGCTTAGTTGCACAGACGAACACTGAAGCTTTCTTT | CASSLVAQTNTEAFF
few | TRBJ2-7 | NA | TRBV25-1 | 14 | TGTGCCAGCAGTTCCTCGGCAGGGCGCTACGAGCAGTACTTC | CASSSSAGRYEQYF
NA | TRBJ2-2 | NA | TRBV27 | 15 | TGTGCCAGCAGTTTTAACGGGGCGAACACCGGGGAGCTGTTTTTT | CASSFNGANTGELFF
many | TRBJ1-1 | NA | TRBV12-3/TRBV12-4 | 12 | TGTGCCAGCAGCCGACCTGGAACTGAAGCTTTCTTT | CASSRPGTEAFF
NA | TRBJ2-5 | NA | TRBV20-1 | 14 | TGCAGTGCACCCCGGCGAACCTGGGGGGAGACCCAGTACTTC | CSAPRRTWGETQYF
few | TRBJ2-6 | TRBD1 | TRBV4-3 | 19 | TGCGCCAGCAGCCAAGAAGGGACAGGGGCTAGCTCTGGGGCCAACGTCCTGACTTTC | CASSQEGTGASSGANVLTF